The rows below give T cell receptor beta chains drawn from one sample of a study of OX40 agonist ivuxolimab in advanced cancers. The repertoire was sequenced with immunoSEQ multiplex PCR; TCRdb's copy has only in-frame clones and lacks some. The table includes approximately 58,000 clones, about 80% detected once. The sequencing used CD4+ or CD8+ T cells sorted from blood, collected in a trial of the OX40 agonist ivuxolimab. The receptors derive from an adult with an advanced solid tumor such as melanoma, head and neck, liver or kidney cancer. The conserved cysteine and the conserved F or W are not part of the CDR3 here.

v_call cdr3_aa
TRBV10-3 AIGYQGLHSPLH
TRBV7-3 ASSPDRAASYEQY
TRBV7-8 ASSTSDGNYGYT
TRBV25-1 ASMEGRAF
TRBV30 AWSQGNTIY
TRBV11-3 ASSLIPTGELF
TRBV5-5 ASSGTGAFQETQY
TRBV6-1 ASSRVQGQETQY
TRBV9 ASSVGQGAGNEQF
TRBV21-1 ASSKALSTRQLPQETQY
TRBV5-4 ASSLETSSDTQY
TRBV15 ATSRDHQETQY
TRBV9 ASSVVQGPEGEQF
TRBV4-1 ASSQAGQGQTQY
TRBV6-1 ASSDTGHRTGELF
TRBV5-6 ASSWGASGEQETQY
TRBV7-8 ASSSLAVTGELF
TRBV4-2 ASSQLSPLAGTDTQY
TRBV7-9 ASGNLGREKLF
TRBV28 ASSFGSRGAKYEQY
TRBV29-1 SSDRTGNYNEQF
TRBV7-3 ASSLPGGTQY
TRBV9 ASSTATDTQY
TRBV30 AWRTTGNSPLH
TRBV7-4 ASSPRTGIQETQY
TRBV9 ASSVDGMAGELF
TRBV28 ASRGAQGYT
TRBV6-1 ASSWTLSGELF
TRBV7-9 ASSPLNTEAF
TRBV30 ARTREGTEAF
TRBV2 ASSESGRGVHSNQPQH
TRBV7-9 ASSSFGSGTEAF
TRBV7-8 ASSPTRGGEYGYT
TRBV4-2 ASSQGSGGLQPQETQY
TRBV27 ASSLRGMNTEAF
TRBV28 ASSLRRGYGYT
TRBV28 ASSFGKAGYGYT
TRBV5-1 ASWGRATSSGANVLT
TRBV18 ASSQYNPGELF
TRBV28 ASSLRRGDQEETQY
TRBV11-1 ASSLFRGYEQY
TRBV2 ASSEVRGNEQF
TRBV10-3 AITQGPRHNYEQY
TRBV7-3 ASSKPTELF
TRBV6-5 ASSWSRGTSYEQY
TRBV6-5 ASSRPGGLGEQY
TRBV28 ASRLRTEVRGYT